The 28 T cell receptor beta chains below come from one sample, sequenced in a study of cytomegalovirus exposure and HLA in healthy donors. The PCR used 60 Vbeta and 13 Jbeta primers. The table came from immunoSEQ multiplex PCR; TCRdb's copy has only in-frame clones and leaves some out. The sample contains some 99,000 clones, approximately 80% of which appear only once. The specimen was PBMCs. These receptors came from a female donor in good health and CMV-seronegative.

This sequence joins TRBV9 and TRBJ1-4, with D possibly matching TRBD1 (6 bases). This CDR3 contains 14 residues. V was clipped by 3 bases and J by 4 bases, with 10 bases between them. Germline loops: CDR1 SGDLS, CDR2 YYNGEE. The CDR3 is CASSADSYNEKLFF. CDR3 DNA sequence: TGTGCCAGCAGCGCGGACAGTTATAATGAAAAACTGTTTTTT.

This chain connects TRBV5-3 to TRBJ2-7, with 12 positions matching TRBD2. TRBV5-3 is classed as an ORF, of uncertain function. The CDR3 contains 17 residues. The ends lost 2 bases at V and 6 bases at J; junction bases unmatched: 12. The CDR3 here is CARSLSRLAGDIVEQYF. The CDR3 region has the DNA TGTGCCAGAAGCTTAAGCCGACTAGCGGGAGACATCGTCGAGCAGTACTTC.

The chain combines TRBV7-9 with TRBJ2-1; the match to TRBD1 covers 8 bases. CDR3 length: 12 amino acids. From germline, CDR1 is SEHNR and CDR2 FQNEAQ (reference sequence). After removal of 5 bases from V and 10 bases from J, the junction contained 4 bases not matched to a gene. The CDR3 sequence: CASSIWDREQFF. As DNA, the CDR3 is TGTGCCAGCAGCATCTGGGACAGGGAGCAGTTCTTC.

The chain joins TRBV7-8 to TRBJ1-1, with 7 bases fitting TRBD1. Germline loops: CDR1 SGHVS, CDR2 FQNEAQ. This CDR3 spans 18 amino acids. Trimming removed 8 bases from V and 5 bases from J; junction bases left unmatched: 23. CDR3 in DNA: TGTGCCAGCCACAAGTTTGTCGGGCACAGGGGTCAAGGTACTGAAGCTTTCTTT. Protein: CASHKFVGHRGQGTEAFF. The variable domain in full, completed from reference TRBV7-8 and TRBJ1-1, reads GAGVSQSPRYKVAKRGQDVALRCDPISGHVSLFWYQQALGQGPEFLTYFQNEAQLDKSGLPSDRFFAERPEGSVSTLKIQRTQQEDSAVYLCASHKFVGHRGQGTEAFFGQGTRLTVV.

This clone has only a few counts. In the same sample, other DNA sequences code for this CDR3. This rearrangement joins TRBV11-2 to TRBJ1-1; D possibly corresponds to TRBD1 (6 bases). The CDR3 has 14 residues. The V end lost 3 bases, the J end lost 4 bases, and 12 bases lay between the germline ends. The germline CDR1 and CDR2 sequences are SGHAT and FQNNGV. CDR3 in amino acids: CASSLAGGRTEAFF. The CDR3 coding sequence is TGTGCCAGCAGCTTGGCGGGGGGGCGCACTGAAGCTTTCTTT.

This sequence joins TRBV6-6 and TRBJ1-6, with D unclear. Trimming took off 6 bases at V and 7 bases at J, with 7 bases between the two ends. This CDR3 contains 12 residues. Germline V gene lookup returns CDR1 MNHNY and CDR2 SVGAGI (reference sequence). CDR3 loop: CASSPGNSPLHF. The CDR3 bases are TGTGCCAGCAGCCCCGGGAATTCACCCCTCCACTTT.

This chain uses TRBV19 with TRBJ2-7, with D perhaps matching TRBD1 (6 bases). CDR3 size: 15 residues. Germline CDR1 LNHDA, CDR2 SQIVND (reference sequence). Trimming pared 3 bases from V and 2 bases from J, leaving 14 bases between. CDR3 nucleotide sequence: TGTGCCAGTAGTATCCGGGACACGTTGGCCTACGAGCAGTACTTC. This sequence encodes CASSIRDTLAYEQYF.

This clone has a handful of counts. The V and J genes are TRBV29-1 and TRBJ1-5; D not certain. The germline CDR1 and CDR2 sequences are SQVTM and ANQGSEA. The V and J ends lost 4 bases and 6 bases respectively, with 13 bases between them. This CDR3 is 13 amino acids long. The CDR3 DNA is TGCAGCGTTGCTGTCAACAGTGGTCAGCCCCAGCATTTT. Translation: CSVAVNSGQPQHF.

This chain uses TRBV7-2 with TRBJ1-2; D uncertain. Germline lookup yields CDR1 SGHTA and CDR2 FQGNSA. V gave up 1 base and J gave up 8 bases, with 14 bases separating them. CDR3 length equals 14 residues. In DNA form, the CDR3 reads TGTGCCAGCAGCTTAGAATGGTCGGGTGTCGGCTACACCTTC. It is translated as CASSLEWSGVGYTF.

As DNA, the CDR3 is TGTGCCAGCAGCTTGTACAGAGACACTGAAGCTTTCTTT. Residues: CASSLYRDTEAFF. The rearrangement joins TRBV7-3 to TRBJ1-1; D call uncertain. Germline V gives CDR1 SGHTA, CDR2 FQGTGA. Deletions cut 3 bases from V and 3 bases from J, with 8 bases between. The CDR3 sequence is 13 residues long.

V gene TRBV5-1 combines with J gene TRBJ2-3; 8 bases are shared with TRBD1. Germline V CDR1 and CDR2: SGHRS, YFSETQ. Trimming took 7 bases from V and 6 from J; bases not matched to a gene: 19. This CDR3 contains 17 residues. This CDR3 reads CASSKGGQGAYFDTQYF. The CDR3, as DNA: TGCGCCAGCTCTAAAGGGGGCCAGGGGGCTTATTTTGATACGCAGTATTTT.

In its sample, this clone was seen a few times. This chain connects TRBV28 to TRBJ1-6, with a tentative D call TRBD1 (6 bases). Trimming removed 4 bases at V and 9 bases at J, with 16 bases between. Germline-derived CDR1 and CDR2 are MDHEN and SYDVKM. CDR3 size: 15 residues. CDR3 nucleotides: TGTGCCAGCAGTTCCCCGACAGGACTCGGTTCACCCCTCCACTTT. It is translated as CASSSPTGLGSPLHF.

V and J are TRBV4-3 and TRBJ1-1; no clear D. Germline values: CDR1 LGHNA, CDR2 YSLEER. Trimming took 1 base from V and 4 from J, leaving 10 bases between them. The CDR3 loop spans 14 amino acids. CDR3 sequence: CASSQAYSLTEAFF. CDR3 nucleotide sequence: TGCGCCAGCAGCCAAGCTTACAGCCTCACTGAAGCTTTCTTT.

This sequence joins TRBV14 and TRBJ2-3; no definite D call. Trimming stripped 1 base from V and 1 base from J, with 3 bases between. The CDR3 loop spans 13 amino acids. Germline loops: CDR1 SGHDN, CDR2 FVKESK. The CDR3 loop is CASSQGGTDTQYF. The CDR3 DNA sequence: TGTGCCAGCAGCCAAGGAGGCACAGATACGCAGTATTTT.

This chain connects TRBV11-3 to TRBJ2-1, with 12 bases identical to TRBD2. Germline trimming cut 4 bases from V and 7 bases from J; bases unmatched to any gene: 8. Germline V gives CDR1 SGHNT, CDR2 YENEEA. The CDR3 spans 16 residues. CDR3 sequence (DNA): TGTGCCAGCAGCTCCTCCCGGCTAGCGGGAGGGAATGAGCAGTTCTTC. Its translation is CASSSSRLAGGNEQFF.

The rearrangement uses TRBV6-6 and TRBJ1-2, with D unresolved. This CDR3 region has 13 residues. V was pared by 2 bases and J by 7 bases, with 11 bases between. Germline V gives CDR1 MNHNY, CDR2 SVGAGI (reference sequence). The CDR3 sequence: CASSYEAAGGYTF. The CDR3 coding sequence is TGTGCCAGCAGTTACGAGGCAGCGGGTGGCTACACCTTC.

This chain joins TRBV7-9 and TRBJ1-3; no firm D call. Trimming removed 2 bases at V and 0 bases at J, with 11 bases between. The length of the CDR3 is 16 residues. Germline lookup yields CDR1 SEHNR and CDR2 FQNEAQ (reference sequence). This CDR3 is CASSLNPVSSGNTIYF. CDR3 bases: TGTGCCAGCAGCTTAAATCCGGTGAGCTCTGGAAACACCATATATTTT.

Only a few counts were recorded for this clone. The chain carries TRBV15 and TRBJ2-7; TRBD2 aligns across 11 bases. Losses at the gene ends were 9 bases for V and 6 bases for J; bases not matched to a gene: 7. There are 13 residues in the CDR3. Germline V CDR1 and CDR2: LNHNV, YYDKDF (reference sequence). The CDR3 DNA is TGTGCCACGCAACTAGCGGGAGTGCGCGAGCAGTACTTC. Residues: CATQLAGVREQYF.

Only one count was recorded for this clone. At one end the junction does not follow the germline gene, possibly because of a read error. This chain uses TRBV7-9 with TRBJ2-3; 10 nucleotides line up with TRBD2. This CDR3 is 16 amino acids long. The V gene's germline CDR1 is SEHNR and CDR2 FQNEAQ (reference sequence). This chain's CDR3 is CSSSRPGTSGTDTQYF. The CDR3 nucleotides are TGTTCCAGCAGCCGCCCCGGGACTAGCGGCACAGATACGCAGTATTTT.

The chain employs TRBV18 and TRBJ1-3; D call uncertain. Germline lookup yields CDR1 KGHSH and CDR2 LQKENI. The germline V and J ends were trimmed by 6 bases and 4 bases, with 10 bases remaining between them. The CDR3 contains 13 residues. This CDR3 is CASSWALGNTIYF. DNA for the CDR3: TGTGCCAGCTCCTGGGCTCTGGGAAACACCATATATTTT.

V gene TRBV6-1 combines with J gene TRBJ2-3; 10 nucleotides align to TRBD1. V was pared by 3 bases and J by 4 bases, with 7 bases of the junction left unmatched. CDR1 and CDR2 from the germline V gene are MNHNS and SASEGT. The CDR3 extends over 16 amino acids. CDR3 sequence reads: CASSESGQGWSDTQYF. The CDR3 DNA follows: TGTGCCAGCAGTGAGTCGGGACAGGGGTGGTCAGATACGCAGTATTTT.

The gene calls are TRBV13 and TRBJ2-7; 7 nucleotides agree with TRBD1. The CDR3 runs to 15 residues. Germline lookup yields CDR1 PRHDT and CDR2 FYEKMQ (reference sequence). V lost 5 bases, J lost 3 bases, and 10 bases stayed unmatched. The CDR3 DNA sequence: TGTGCCAGCAGCCCTCCGGGACAGAGTTACTACGAGCAGTACTTC. Translation: CASSPPGQSYYEQYF. The whole variable domain, filled in from reference TRBV13 and TRBJ2-7, reads AAGVIQSPRHLIKEKRETATLKCYPIPRHDTVYWYQQGPGQDPQFLISFYEKMQSDKGSIPDRFSAQQFSDYHSELNMSSLELGDSALYFCASSPPGQSYYEQYFGPGTRLTVT.

The rearrangement uses TRBV5-6 and TRBJ2-1; 7 nucleotides agree with TRBD2. Trimming at V came to 3 bases and at J to 4 bases, leaving 13 bases not matched to a gene. CDR1 is SGHDT and CDR2 is YYEEEE in the germline V gene. CDR3 length: 17 amino acids. The CDR3 loop reads CASSSPLSSGIYNEQFF. The CDR3 DNA sequence: TGTGCCAGCAGCTCCCCGTTGTCGAGCGGGATTTACAATGAGCAGTTCTTC.

This clone was picked up a small number of times. CDR3 loop: CASSPTGTGLTGELFF. CDR3 nucleotide sequence: TGTGCCAGCAGCCCAACCGGGACAGGATTAACCGGGGAGCTGTTTTTT. The chain carries TRBV5-4 and TRBJ2-2, with 8 positions matching TRBD1. The CDR3 loop spans 16 amino acids. Germline trimming cut 4 bases from V and 5 bases from J; bases unmatched to any gene: 10. The germline V gene has CDR1 SGHNT and CDR2 YYREEE (reference sequence).

This rearrangement joins TRBV28 to TRBJ2-7; 7 bases line up with TRBD2. Trimming cost V 6 bases and J 0 bases; bases outside gene matches: 11. Germline V gives CDR1 MDHEN, CDR2 SYDVKM. CDR3 length: 16 residues. In DNA, the CDR3 is TGTGCCAGCAGCCCCGGGGGAGCGGGGTACTCCTACGAGCAGTACTTC. Its translation is CASSPGGAGYSYEQYF.

Comment on this clone: Other nucleotide sequences from this sample produce the same CDR3. This chain uses TRBV9 with TRBJ1-5; D remains ambiguous. This CDR3 has 14 residues. V lost 1 base, J lost 1 base, and 6 bases lay in between. The germline V gene has CDR1 SGDLS and CDR2 YYNGEE. The CDR3 is CASSVSGSNQPQHF. In DNA form, the CDR3 reads TGTGCCAGCAGCGTAAGCGGAAGCAATCAGCCCCAGCATTTT.

There are a few counts of this clone. The genes are TRBV9 and TRBJ2-1; D possibly corresponds to TRBD2 (6 bases). V was trimmed by 4 bases and J by 8 bases, leaving 16 bases between them. CDR1 and CDR2 (germline): SGDLS, YYNGEE. CDR3 size: 14 residues. As DNA, the CDR3 is TGTGCCAGCAGCCCGGGCGGGACTTGGCATGAGCAGTTCTTC. Residues: CASSPGGTWHEQFF.

The chain combines TRBV11-2 with TRBJ1-4; D perhaps matches TRBD1 (6 bases). Germline CDR1 SGHAT, CDR2 FQNNGV. Between the trimmed V and J ends, which lost 7 bases and 5 bases, there was a span of 17 bases. The CDR3 has 15 residues. Written as DNA, the CDR3 is TGTGCCAGCACTGCTGGGGGCCTTACGAATGAAAAACTGTTTTTT. Protein: CASTAGGLTNEKLFF.